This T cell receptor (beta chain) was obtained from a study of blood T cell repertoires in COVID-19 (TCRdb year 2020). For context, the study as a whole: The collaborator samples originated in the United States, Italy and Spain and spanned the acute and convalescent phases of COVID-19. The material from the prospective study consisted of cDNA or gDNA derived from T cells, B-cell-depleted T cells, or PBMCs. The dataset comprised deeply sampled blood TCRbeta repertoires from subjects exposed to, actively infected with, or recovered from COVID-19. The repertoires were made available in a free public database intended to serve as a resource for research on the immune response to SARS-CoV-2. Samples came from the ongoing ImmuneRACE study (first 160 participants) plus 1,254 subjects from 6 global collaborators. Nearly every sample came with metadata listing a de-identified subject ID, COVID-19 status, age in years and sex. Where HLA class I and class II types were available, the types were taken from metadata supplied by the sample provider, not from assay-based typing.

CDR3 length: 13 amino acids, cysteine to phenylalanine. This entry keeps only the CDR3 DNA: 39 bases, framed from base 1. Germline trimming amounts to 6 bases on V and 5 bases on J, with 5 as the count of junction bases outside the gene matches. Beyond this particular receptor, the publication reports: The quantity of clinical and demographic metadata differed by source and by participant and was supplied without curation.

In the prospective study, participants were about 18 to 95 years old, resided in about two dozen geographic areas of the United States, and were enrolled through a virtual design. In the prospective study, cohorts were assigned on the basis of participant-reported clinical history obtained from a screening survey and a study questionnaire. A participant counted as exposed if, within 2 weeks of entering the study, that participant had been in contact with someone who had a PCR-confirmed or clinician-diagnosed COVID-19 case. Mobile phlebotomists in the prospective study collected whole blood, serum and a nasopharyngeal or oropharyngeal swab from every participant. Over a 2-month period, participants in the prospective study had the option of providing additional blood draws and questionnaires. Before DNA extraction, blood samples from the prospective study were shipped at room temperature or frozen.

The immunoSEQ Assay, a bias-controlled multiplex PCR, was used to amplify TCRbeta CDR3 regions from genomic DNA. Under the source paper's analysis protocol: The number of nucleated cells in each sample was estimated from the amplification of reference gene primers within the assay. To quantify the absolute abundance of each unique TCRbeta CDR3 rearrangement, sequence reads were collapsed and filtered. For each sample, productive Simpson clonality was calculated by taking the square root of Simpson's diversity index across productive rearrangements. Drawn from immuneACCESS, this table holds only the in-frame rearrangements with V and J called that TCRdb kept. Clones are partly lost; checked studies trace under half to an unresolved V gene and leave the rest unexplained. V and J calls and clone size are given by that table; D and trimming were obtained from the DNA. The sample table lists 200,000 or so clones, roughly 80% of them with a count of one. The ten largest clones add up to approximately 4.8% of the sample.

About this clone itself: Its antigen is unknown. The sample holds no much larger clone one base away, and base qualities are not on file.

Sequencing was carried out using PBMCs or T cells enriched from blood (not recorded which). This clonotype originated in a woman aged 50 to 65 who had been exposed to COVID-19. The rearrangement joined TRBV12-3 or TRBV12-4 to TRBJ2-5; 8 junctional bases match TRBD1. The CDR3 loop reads CASRLTGDETQYF. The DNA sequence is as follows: TGTGCCAGCAGGTTGACAGGGGACGAGACCCAGTACTTC.